The 2 T cell receptor beta chains below come from one sample, sequenced in a study of regulatory T cells in long-lasting Graves disease. For TCR beta, libraries came from iRepertoire HTBI primers and Arm-PCR of CDR3 regions. TCRdb re-derived calls from the multiplex PCR reads in MiXCR, one entry per CDR3 protein. This sample has some 230,000 distinct CDR3 sequences, with roughly 18% found just once. This sample's time point: newly diagnosed GD, antithyroid drugs for less than 3 months. From RNA extracted from PBMCs, the TCR library was made. The material sequenced was peripheral blood mononuclear cells (PBMCs), taken at new diagnosis, from a patient treated with antithyroid drugs. Source of these receptors: a female donor with Graves disease.

In its sample, this clonotype was seen many times. The V call is TRBV5-6, the J call TRBJ2-7; D unclear. The CDR3 has 10 residues. Germline CDR1 SGHDT, CDR2 YYEEEE. V lost 6 bases to trimming and J lost 3 bases, with 4 bases between them. The CDR3 protein is CASNLYEQYF. The CDR3, as DNA: TGTGCCAGCAACCTCTACGAGCAGTACTTC.

This clonotype has at least ten counts. The chain joins TRBV28 to TRBJ2-3; D possibly matches TRBD1 or TRBD2 (5 bases each). Trimming removed 6 bases at V and 1 base at J, with 14 bases between. This CDR3 region has 15 residues. Germline V gene sequence: CDR1 MDHEN, CDR2 SYDVKM. CDR3 in amino acids: CASSTEGQGTDTQYF. The DNA for the CDR3 is TGTGCCAGCAGCACTGAGGGGCAGGGCACAGATACGCAGTATTTT.